These 14 T cell receptor beta chains originate from one sample sequenced in a study of T cells after yellow fever vaccination (dated by TCRdb to between 2018 and 2021). Libraries came from 5' RACE. Sequencing was carried out with an Illumina HiSeq 2500. TCRdb trimmed public reads at Q25 via fastp, called clones via MiXCR and kept in-frame beta chains. CDR3 protein sequences are deduplicated, and each keeps its most common genes and DNA. This sample comprises under 200,000 distinct CDR3 sequences, less than 9% of them detected only once. Of the sample, more than 2% is held by the ten largest clones. The treatment or condition label of this sample denotes: live attenuated yellow fever vaccine strain. The specimen was CD4+ T cells sorted from PBMCs, collected around 5 days after the first yellow fever vaccination. These receptors came from a man aged 18-30 years who received the YFV17D yellow fever vaccine.

There are many counts of this clonotype. The DNA for the CDR3 is TGCGCCAGCAGCTTGGAGCCAGGGGGCTTCAATGAGCAGTTCTTC. As protein: CASSLEPGGFNEQFF. The genes are TRBV5-1 and TRBJ2-1; 8 bases match TRBD1. V shed 0 bases and J 6 bases; nucleotides not matched to a gene: 5. The CDR3 length is 15 residues. CDR1 SGHRS and CDR2 YFSETQ come from the germline V gene.

This clonotype was seen only a few times. The chain links TRBV7-2 to TRBJ2-1; a weak D match, TRBD1 (6 bases). CDR1 and CDR2 from the germline V gene are SGHTA and FQGNSA. The CDR3 is 12 residues long. V gave up 4 bases and J gave up 13 bases, with 14 bases separating them. In nucleotides, the CDR3 is TGTGCCAGCAGCTCCATCGGGACACAACAGTTCTTC. Protein: CASSSIGTQQFF.

This clonotype was found a few times. V usage is TRBV7-2 and J usage is TRBJ2-7; 8 bases are a match to TRBD2. The CDR3 loop spans 16 amino acids. Germline V CDR1 and CDR2: SGHTA, FQGNSA. Trimming cost V 1 base and J 0 bases; bases outside gene matches: 5. CDR3 in DNA: TGTGCCAGCAGCTTAGGGGGGAGCGGGGGCTCCTACGAGCAGTACTTC. This translates into CASSLGGSGGSYEQYF.

The rearrangement links TRBV24-1 to TRBJ1-2; D is unresolved. The CDR3 has 12 amino acids. V shed 1 base and J shed 9 bases, with 8 bases lying between them. Germline assignment: CDR1 KGHDR and CDR2 SFDVKD. Here the CDR3 DNA reads TGTGCCACCAGTGATTTCGGGCAGAGCTACACCTTC. Encoded protein: CATSDFGQSYTF.

The gene calls are TRBV7-2 and TRBJ2-5, with D maybe TRBD1 (5 bases). The V end was cut by 3 bases, the J end by 3 bases, with 11 bases between. The CDR3 covers 14 residues. Germline CDR1 reads SGHTA; CDR2 reads FQGNSA. CDR3 DNA sequence: TGTGCCAGCAGCTTTATGACAGATAAAGAGACCCAGTACTTC. Amino acids: CASSFMTDKETQYF.

The rearrangement links TRBV20-1 to TRBJ2-7; D is perhaps TRBD2 (5 bases). The germline gives CDR1 DFQATT, CDR2 SNEGSKA (reference sequence). V was shortened by 3 bases and J by 3 bases, with 15 bases between the two germline ends. This CDR3 has 14 residues. The CDR3 loop is CSARRASQDYEQYV. The CDR3 region has the DNA TGCAGTGCTAGGCGCGCTAGCCAGGACTACGAGCAGTACGTC.

The sample holds many counts of this clonotype. CDR3 sequence: CASSSGTGSNQPQHF. The CDR3 DNA reads as TGCGCCAGCAGCTCCGGGACGGGTAGCAATCAGCCCCAGCATTTT. The V call is TRBV5-1, the J call TRBJ1-5, with a weak D call TRBD1 (5 bases). Trimming pared 3 bases from V and 0 bases from J, leaving 10 bases between. There are 15 residues in the CDR3. Germline-derived CDR1 and CDR2 are SGHRS and YFSETQ.

This clonotype was picked up many times. This sequence joins TRBV4-3 and TRBJ2-2; D is uncertain. CDR1 and CDR2 (germline): LGHNA, YSLEER. The CDR3 is 17 residues long. V was cut by 0 bases and J by 4 bases, with 15 bases left in between. CDR3 sequence reads: CASSQEIPSTSTGELFF. The CDR3 bases are TGCGCCAGCAGCCAAGAAATTCCGTCAACAAGCACCGGGGAGCTGTTTTTT.

This clonotype was observed at least ten times. The V call is TRBV10-3, the J call TRBJ1-1; D is undetermined. The germline V and J ends were trimmed by 6 bases and 4 bases, with 9 bases remaining between them. The CDR3 contains 12 residues. The germline gives CDR1 ENHRY, CDR2 SYGVKD. In DNA, the CDR3 is TGTGCCATCAGGGCATCGAGCACTGAAGCTTTCTTT. It translates to CAIRASSTEAFF.

This clonotype came up many times. The chain combines TRBV20-1 with TRBJ2-2; 10 nucleotides agree with TRBD1. Trimming cost V 6 bases and J 4 bases; bases outside gene matches: 11. The germline V gene has CDR1 DFQATT and CDR2 SNEGSKA (reference sequence). This CDR3 is built from 16 residues. For the CDR3, the DNA is TGCAGTGCACCTAGAGCGGGACAGGGGTCCACCGGGGAGCTGTTTTTT. Its translation: CSAPRAGQGSTGELFF.

This clonotype was detected only a few times. The chain is built from TRBV3-1 and TRBJ2-2, with no clear D. CDR3 size: 16 residues. Looked up from germline, CDR1 is LGHDT and CDR2 is YNNKEL (reference sequence). V lost 1 base, J lost 0 bases, and 9 bases lay in between. The CDR3 loop reads CASSQVAGANTGELFF. DNA for the CDR3: TGTGCCAGCAGCCAAGTCGCAGGTGCGAACACCGGGGAGCTGTTTTTT.

This clonotype occurred many times. The CDR3 DNA is TGTGCCAGCAGTCAGGGGGCGCGAAACACTGAAGCTTTCTTT. Translation: CASSQGARNTEAFF. The chain employs TRBV12-3 or TRBV12-4 and TRBJ1-1, with 8 bases lining up with TRBD1. CDR3 length: 14 residues. V shed 5 bases and J 2 bases; nucleotides not matched to a gene: 4.

This clonotype appeared a few times. J is TRBJ2-1 and V is TRBV5-1, with TRBD2 as a possible D gene (5 bases). The CDR3 is made up of 13 amino acids. With 6 bases removed from V and 6 bases from J, the gap between germline ends came to 13 bases. Germline loops: CDR1 SGHRS, CDR2 YFSETQ. This CDR3 reads CASTRTGPNEQFF. CDR3 in DNA: TGCGCCAGCACCAGGACTGGACCCAATGAGCAGTTCTTC.

There are a few counts of this clonotype. In DNA, the CDR3 is TGTGCCAGCACCCGATGTTGGGACTGTTGCACAGATACGCAGTATTTT. Residues: CASTRCWDCCTDTQYF. The V gene is TRBV21-1, the J gene TRBJ2-3; no DNA check was done on the table's D call, TRBD2. TRBV21-1 is a recognized pseudogene. The CDR3 covers 16 residues.